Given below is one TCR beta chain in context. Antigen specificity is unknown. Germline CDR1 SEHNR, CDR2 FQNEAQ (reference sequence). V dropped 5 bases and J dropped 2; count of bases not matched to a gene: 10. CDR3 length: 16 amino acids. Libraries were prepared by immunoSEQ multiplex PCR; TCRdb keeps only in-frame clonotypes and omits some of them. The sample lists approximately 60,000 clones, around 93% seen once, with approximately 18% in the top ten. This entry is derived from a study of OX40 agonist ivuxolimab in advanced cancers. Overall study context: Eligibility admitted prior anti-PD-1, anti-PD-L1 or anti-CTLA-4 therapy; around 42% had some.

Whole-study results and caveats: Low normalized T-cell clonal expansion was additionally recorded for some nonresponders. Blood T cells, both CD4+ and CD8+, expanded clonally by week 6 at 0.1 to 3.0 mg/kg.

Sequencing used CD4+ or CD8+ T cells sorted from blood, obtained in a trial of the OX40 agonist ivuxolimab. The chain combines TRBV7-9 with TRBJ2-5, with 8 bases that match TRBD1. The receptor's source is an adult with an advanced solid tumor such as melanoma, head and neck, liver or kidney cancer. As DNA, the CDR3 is TGTGCCAGCAGCCCTAACAGTCGGACAGGGCAAGAGACCCAGTACTTC. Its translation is CASSPNSRTGQETQYF. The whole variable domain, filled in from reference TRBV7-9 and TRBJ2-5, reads DTGVSQNPRHKITKRGQNVTFRCDPISEHNRLYWYRQTLGQGPEFLTYFQNEAQLEKSRLLSDRFSAERPKGSFSTLEIQRTEQGDSAMYLCASSPNSRTGQETQYFGPGTRLLVL.